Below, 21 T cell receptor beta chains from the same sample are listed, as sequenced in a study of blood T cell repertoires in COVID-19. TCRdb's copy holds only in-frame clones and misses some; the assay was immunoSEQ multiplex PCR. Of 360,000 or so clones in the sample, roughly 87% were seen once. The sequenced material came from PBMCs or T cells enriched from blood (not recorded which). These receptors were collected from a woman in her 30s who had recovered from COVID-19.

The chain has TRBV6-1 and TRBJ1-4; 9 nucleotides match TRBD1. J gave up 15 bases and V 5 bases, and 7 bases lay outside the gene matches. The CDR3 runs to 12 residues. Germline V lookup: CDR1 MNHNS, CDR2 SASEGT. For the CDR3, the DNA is TGTGCCAGCAGTCTACAGGGGGCCAGGGTGTTTTTT. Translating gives CASSLQGARVFF.

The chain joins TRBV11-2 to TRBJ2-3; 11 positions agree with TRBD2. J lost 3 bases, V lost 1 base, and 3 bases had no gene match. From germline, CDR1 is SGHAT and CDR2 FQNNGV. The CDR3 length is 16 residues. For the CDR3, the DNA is TGTGCCAGCAGCTTAGTTGGACTAGCGGGTACAGATACGCAGTATTTT. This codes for CASSLVGLAGTDTQYF.

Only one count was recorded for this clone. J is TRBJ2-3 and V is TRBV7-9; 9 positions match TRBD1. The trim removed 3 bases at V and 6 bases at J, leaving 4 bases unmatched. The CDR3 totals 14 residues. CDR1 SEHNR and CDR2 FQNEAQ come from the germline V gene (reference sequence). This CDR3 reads CASSLGQGMDTQYF. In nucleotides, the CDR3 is TGTGCCAGCAGCTTGGGACAGGGTATGGATACGCAGTATTTT.

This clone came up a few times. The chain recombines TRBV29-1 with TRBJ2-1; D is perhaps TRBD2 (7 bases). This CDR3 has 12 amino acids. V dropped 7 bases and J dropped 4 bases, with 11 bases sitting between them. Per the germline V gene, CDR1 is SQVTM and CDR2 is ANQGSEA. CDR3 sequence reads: CSAGGQYNEQFF. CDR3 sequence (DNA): TGCAGCGCCGGGGGGCAGTACAATGAGCAGTTCTTC.

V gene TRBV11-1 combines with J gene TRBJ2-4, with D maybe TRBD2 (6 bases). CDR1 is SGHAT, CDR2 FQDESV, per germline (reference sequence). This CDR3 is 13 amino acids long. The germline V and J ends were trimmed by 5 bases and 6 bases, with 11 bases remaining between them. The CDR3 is CASSVDGGNIQYF. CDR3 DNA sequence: TGTGCCAGCAGCGTCGACGGGGGAAACATTCAGTACTTC. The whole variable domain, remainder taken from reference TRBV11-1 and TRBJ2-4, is EAEVAQSPRYKITEKSQAVAFWCDPISGHATLYWYRQILGQGPELLVQFQDESVVDDSQLPKDRFSAERLKGVDSTLKIQPAELGDSAMYLCASSVDGGNIQYFGAGTRLSVL.

CDR3 bases: TGTGCCAGCTCACCCACTTATGAAAAACTGTTTTTT. Residues: CASSPTYEKLFF. This rearrangement joins TRBV18 to TRBJ1-4; D is uncertain. From germline, CDR1 is KGHSH and CDR2 LQKENI. This CDR3 is 12 amino acids long. V lost 3 bases and J lost 6, with 5 bases in between.

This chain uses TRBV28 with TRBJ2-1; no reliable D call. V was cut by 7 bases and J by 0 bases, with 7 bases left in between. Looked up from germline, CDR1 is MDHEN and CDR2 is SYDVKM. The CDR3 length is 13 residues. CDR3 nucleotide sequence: TGTGCCAGCAACCCCGGCTCCTACAATGAGCAGTTCTTC. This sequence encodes CASNPGSYNEQFF.

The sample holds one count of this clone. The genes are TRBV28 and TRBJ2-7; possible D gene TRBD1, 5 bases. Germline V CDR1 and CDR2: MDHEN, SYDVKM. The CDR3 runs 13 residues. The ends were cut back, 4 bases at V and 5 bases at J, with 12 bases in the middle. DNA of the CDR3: TGTGCCAGCAGTTCGACAGAGAGAAACGAGCAGTACTTC. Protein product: CASSSTERNEQYF.

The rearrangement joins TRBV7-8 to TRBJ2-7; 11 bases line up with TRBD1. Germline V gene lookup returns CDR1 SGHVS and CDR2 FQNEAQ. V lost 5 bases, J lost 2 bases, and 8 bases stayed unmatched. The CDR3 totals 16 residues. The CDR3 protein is CASSTDRGRRTYEQYF. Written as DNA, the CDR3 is TGTGCCAGCAGCACGGACAGGGGGCGGAGGACCTACGAGCAGTACTTC.

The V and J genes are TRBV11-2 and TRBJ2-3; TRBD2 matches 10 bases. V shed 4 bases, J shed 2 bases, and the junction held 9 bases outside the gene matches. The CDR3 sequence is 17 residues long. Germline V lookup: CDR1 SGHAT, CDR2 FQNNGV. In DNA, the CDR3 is TGTGCCAGCAGCTCGACTCGGACTAGCGGAAACACAGATACGCAGTATTTT. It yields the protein CASSSTRTSGNTDTQYF. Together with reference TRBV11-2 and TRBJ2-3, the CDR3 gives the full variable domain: EAGVAQSPRYKIIEKRQSVAFWCNPISGHATLYWYQQILGQGPKLLIQFQNNGVVDDSQLPKDRFSAERLKGVDSTLKIQPAKLEDSAVYLCASSSTRTSGNTDTQYFGPGTRLTVL.

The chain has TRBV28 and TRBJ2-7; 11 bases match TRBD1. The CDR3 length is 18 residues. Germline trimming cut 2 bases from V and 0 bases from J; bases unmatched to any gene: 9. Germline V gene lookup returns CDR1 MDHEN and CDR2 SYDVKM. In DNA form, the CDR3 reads TGTGCCAGCAGTTTACTCACCCCGGACAGGGGGCCCTCCTACGAGCAGTACTTC. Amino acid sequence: CASSLLTPDRGPSYEQYF. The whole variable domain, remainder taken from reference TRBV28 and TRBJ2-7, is DVKVTQSSRYLVKRTGEKVFLECVQDMDHENMFWYRQDPGLGLRLIYFSYDVKMKEKGDIPEGYSVSREKKERFSLILESASTNQTSMYLCASSLLTPDRGPSYEQYFGPGTRLTVT.

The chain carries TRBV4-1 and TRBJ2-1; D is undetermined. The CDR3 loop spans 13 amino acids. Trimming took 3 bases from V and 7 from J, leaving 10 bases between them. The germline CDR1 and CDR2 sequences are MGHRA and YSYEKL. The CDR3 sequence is CASSHGSANEQFF. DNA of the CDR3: TGCGCCAGCAGCCACGGTTCAGCGAATGAGCAGTTCTTC.

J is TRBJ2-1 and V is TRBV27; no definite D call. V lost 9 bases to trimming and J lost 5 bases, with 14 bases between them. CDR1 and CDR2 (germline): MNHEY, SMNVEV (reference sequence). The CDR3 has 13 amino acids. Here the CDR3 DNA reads TGTGCCAGTAACTTAGCTGCTAACAATGAGCAGTTCTTC. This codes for CASNLAANNEQFF.

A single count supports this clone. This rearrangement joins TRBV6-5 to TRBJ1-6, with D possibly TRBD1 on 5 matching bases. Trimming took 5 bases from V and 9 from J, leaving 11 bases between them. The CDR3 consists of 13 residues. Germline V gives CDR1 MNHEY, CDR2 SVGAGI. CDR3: CASSTDRASPLHF. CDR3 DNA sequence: TGTGCCAGCAGTACCGACAGAGCTTCACCCCTCCACTTT.

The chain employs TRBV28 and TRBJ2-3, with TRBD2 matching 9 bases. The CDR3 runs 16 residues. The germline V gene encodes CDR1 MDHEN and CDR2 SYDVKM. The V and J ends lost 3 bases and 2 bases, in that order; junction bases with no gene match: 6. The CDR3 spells CASSFPSGMYTDTQYF. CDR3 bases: TGTGCCAGCAGTTTCCCTAGCGGGATGTACACAGATACGCAGTATTTT. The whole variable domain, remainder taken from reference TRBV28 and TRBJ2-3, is DVKVTQSSRYLVKRTGEKVFLECVQDMDHENMFWYRQDPGLGLRLIYFSYDVKMKEKGDIPEGYSVSREKKERFSLILESASTNQTSMYLCASSFPSGMYTDTQYFGPGTRLTVL.

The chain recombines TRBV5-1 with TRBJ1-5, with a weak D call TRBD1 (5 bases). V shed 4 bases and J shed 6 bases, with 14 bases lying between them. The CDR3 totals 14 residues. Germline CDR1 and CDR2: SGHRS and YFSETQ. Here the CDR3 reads CASSKGEVGQPQHF. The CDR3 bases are TGCGCCAGCAGCAAAGGGGAGGTGGGTCAGCCCCAGCATTTT. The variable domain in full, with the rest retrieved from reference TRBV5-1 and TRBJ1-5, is KAGVTQTPRYLIKTRGQQVTLSCSPISGHRSVSWYQQTPGQGLQFLFEYFSETQRNKGNFPGRFSGRQFSNSRSEMNVSTLELGDSALYLCASSKGEVGQPQHFGDGTRLSIL.

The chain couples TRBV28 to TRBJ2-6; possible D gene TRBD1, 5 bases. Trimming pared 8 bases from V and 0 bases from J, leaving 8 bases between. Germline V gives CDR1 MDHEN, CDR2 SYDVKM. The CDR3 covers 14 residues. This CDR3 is CASDRRSGANVLTF. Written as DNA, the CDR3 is TGTGCCAGCGACAGACGCTCTGGGGCCAACGTCCTGACTTTC.

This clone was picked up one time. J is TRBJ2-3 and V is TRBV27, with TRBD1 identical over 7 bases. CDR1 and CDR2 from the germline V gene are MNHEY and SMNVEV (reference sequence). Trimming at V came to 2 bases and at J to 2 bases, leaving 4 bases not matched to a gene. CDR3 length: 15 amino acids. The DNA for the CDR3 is TGTGCCAGCAGTTTAGGGGGACAGTTCACAGATACGCAGTATTTT. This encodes CASSLGGQFTDTQYF.

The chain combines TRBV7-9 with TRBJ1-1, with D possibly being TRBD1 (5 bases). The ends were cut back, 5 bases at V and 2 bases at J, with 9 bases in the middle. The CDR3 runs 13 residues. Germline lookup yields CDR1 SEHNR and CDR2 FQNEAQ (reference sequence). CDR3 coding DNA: TGTGCCAGCAGCAGGGGACTTAACACTGAAGCTTTCTTT. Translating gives CASSRGLNTEAFF.

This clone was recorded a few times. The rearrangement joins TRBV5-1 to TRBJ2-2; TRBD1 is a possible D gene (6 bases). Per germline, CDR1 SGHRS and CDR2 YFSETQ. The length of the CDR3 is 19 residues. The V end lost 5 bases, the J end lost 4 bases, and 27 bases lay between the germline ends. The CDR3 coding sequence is TGCGCCAGCAGGAATGCCGGACAACAGGGACCCATACTCACCGGGGAGCTGTTTTTT. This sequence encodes CASRNAGQQGPILTGELFF.

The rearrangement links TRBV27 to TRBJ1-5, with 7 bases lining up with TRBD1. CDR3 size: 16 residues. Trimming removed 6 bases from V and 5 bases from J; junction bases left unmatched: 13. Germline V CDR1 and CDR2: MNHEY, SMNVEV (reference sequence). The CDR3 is CASSTLGQPTDQPQHF. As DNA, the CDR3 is TGTGCCAGCAGCACCCTGGGACAGCCCACGGATCAGCCCCAGCATTTT.